One and the same sample provided the 18 T cell receptor beta chains below, sequenced in a study of blood T cell repertoires in COVID-19. The assay was immunoSEQ multiplex PCR, and TCRdb's table has in-frame clones only and misses some. The table includes under 250,000 clones, roughly four fifths detected once. Material: peripheral blood. All receptors derive from a woman in her 70s with COVID-19, enrolled during active disease.

The rearrangement joins TRBV15 to TRBJ1-3, with 7 positions matching TRBD1. CDR1 and CDR2 from the germline V gene are LNHNV and YYDKDF (reference sequence). The V segment lost 4 bases and the J segment 2 bases; nucleotides outside the gene matches: 5. This CDR3 is built from 15 residues. The CDR3 bases are TGTGCCACCAGCAAAGACAGGGCGCCTGGAAACACCATATATTTT. This encodes CATSKDRAPGNTIYF.

J is TRBJ1-1 and V is TRBV30, with TRBD1 matching over 7 bases. CDR3 length equals 12 residues. Looked up from germline, CDR1 is GTSNPN and CDR2 is SVGIG (reference sequence). The chain's CDR3 is CAVDRVHTEAFF. For the CDR3, the DNA is TGTGCGGTCGACAGGGTCCACACTGAAGCTTTCTTT.

The J gene is TRBJ1-1, the V gene TRBV29-1; D gene ambiguous. V lost 4 bases to trimming and J lost 1 base, with 10 bases between them. The CDR3 is made up of 13 amino acids. CDR1 and CDR2 (germline): SQVTM, ANQGSEA. CDR3 amino acids: CSVGPRENTEAFF. The DNA for the CDR3 is TGCAGCGTTGGCCCCCGGGAGAACACTGAAGCTTTCTTT.

This rearrangement joins TRBV28 to TRBJ2-7, with a weak D call TRBD2 (5 bases). Germline lookup yields CDR1 MDHEN and CDR2 SYDVKM. V was shortened by 6 bases and J by 0 bases, with 15 bases between the two germline ends. CDR3 size: 15 residues. The CDR3: CASRKRPSLSYEQYF. CDR3 sequence (DNA): TGTGCCAGCAGAAAGAGGCCTAGCCTCTCCTACGAGCAGTACTTC. The variable domain in full, with the rest retrieved from reference TRBV28 and TRBJ2-7, is DVKVTQSSRYLVKRTGEKVFLECVQDMDHENMFWYRQDPGLGLRLIYFSYDVKMKEKGDIPEGYSVSREKKERFSLILESASTNQTSMYLCASRKRPSLSYEQYFGPGTRLTVT.

V is TRBV6-6 and J is TRBJ2-5; 7 positions agree with TRBD2. CDR3 length equals 16 residues. CDR1 and CDR2 from the germline V gene are MNHNY and SVGAGI (reference sequence). The trim removed 2 bases at V and 7 bases at J, leaving 13 bases unmatched. CDR3 coding DNA: TGTGCCAGCAGTTACGCCGGCGGGAGCACGTCTTGGACCCAGTACTTC. This translates into CASSYAGGSTSWTQYF.

The V gene is TRBV6-2 or TRBV6-3, the J gene TRBJ1-5, with TRBD1 matching over 7 bases. Unmatched junction bases numbered 7, after V lost 2 bases and J lost 6 bases. Germline CDR1 reads MNHEY; CDR2 reads SVGEGT. The CDR3 length is 15 residues. The CDR3 loop is CASSYGGQRIQPQHF. DNA of the CDR3: TGTGCCAGCAGTTACGGGGGACAGAGAATTCAGCCCCAGCATTTT.

This chain joins TRBV19 and TRBJ2-1; 7 bases are a match to TRBD1. Germline V gene data show CDR1 as LNHDA and CDR2 as SQIVND (reference sequence). CDR3 length equals 14 residues. Germline trimming cut 5 bases from V and 7 bases from J; bases unmatched to any gene: 8. The CDR3 sequence: CASSGQGRGNEQFF. CDR3 sequence (DNA): TGTGCCAGTAGTGGGCAGGGCAGGGGGAATGAGCAGTTCTTC. The whole variable domain, remainder taken from reference TRBV19 and TRBJ2-1, is DGGITQSPKYLFRKEGQNVTLSCEQNLNHDAMYWYRQDPGQGLRLIYYSQIVNDFQKGDIAEGYSVSREKKESFPLTVTSAQKNPTAFYLCASSGQGRGNEQFFGPGTRLTVL.

This clone came up a few times. The chain combines TRBV6-5 with TRBJ1-5; TRBD1 agrees at 7 bases. Germline V gene lookup returns CDR1 MNHEY and CDR2 SVGAGI. The trim removed 4 bases at V and 0 bases at J, leaving 3 bases unmatched. This CDR3 region has 15 residues. The CDR3 loop is CASSLGQISNQPQHF. The CDR3 DNA reads TGTGCCAGCAGTTTGGGACAGATTAGCAATCAGCCCCAGCATTTT.

The rearrangement uses TRBV5-1 and TRBJ1-6, with D tentatively TRBD1 (5 bases). Germline CDR1 and CDR2: SGHRS and YFSETQ. V lost 2 bases and J lost 9, with 21 bases in between. This CDR3 is built from 17 residues. The CDR3 DNA reads TGCGCCAGCAGCTTTTCCTACAGCGGGACGGCGGGTTCACCCCTCCACTTT. Translating gives CASSFSYSGTAGSPLHF.

This chain connects TRBV24-1 to TRBJ2-2; possibly TRBD2 for D (6 bases). Germline V gives CDR1 KGHDR, CDR2 SFDVKD. The CDR3 runs 16 residues. Trimming stripped 4 bases from V and 0 bases from J, with 11 bases between. CDR3 sequence (DNA): TGTGCCACCAGTGACCTGGGACTCGCGAACACCGGGGAGCTGTTTTTT. Encoded protein: CATSDLGLANTGELFF.

The chain couples TRBV28 to TRBJ1-6, with unresolved D. Looked up from germline, CDR1 is MDHEN and CDR2 is SYDVKM. The CDR3 has 13 residues. V shed 4 bases and J shed 9 bases, with 10 bases lying between them. This CDR3 is CASSSQSSSPLHF. CDR3 DNA: TGTGCCAGCAGTTCGCAGTCCAGTTCACCCCTCCACTTT. The full variable domain, completed using reference TRBV28 and TRBJ1-6, is DVKVTQSSRYLVKRTGEKVFLECVQDMDHENMFWYRQDPGLGLRLIYFSYDVKMKEKGDIPEGYSVSREKKERFSLILESASTNQTSMYLCASSSQSSSPLHFGNGTRLTVT.

This clone has more than one count but fewer than ten. The genes are TRBV7-8 and TRBJ2-7, with 11 bases that match TRBD2. Germline CDR1 reads SGHVS; CDR2 reads FQNEAQ. The CDR3 extends over 15 amino acids. V lost 5 bases and J lost 6; bases outside the gene matches: 9. The CDR3 DNA reads as TGTGCCAGCAGCCATCGTACTAGCGGGAGTATCGAGCAGTACTTC. Translated, it gives CASSHRTSGSIEQYF.

This clone was detected only a few times. Written as DNA, the CDR3 is TGTGCCAGCAGTTTAAAAAGAGGGGGGGGTTCACCCCTCCACTTT. This codes for CASSLKRGGGSPLHF. The J gene is TRBJ1-6, the V gene TRBV27, with D possibly being TRBD1 (6 bases). Trimming shortened V by 2 bases and J by 9 bases, and 14 bases separated the two germline ends. Per germline, CDR1 MNHEY and CDR2 SMNVEV (reference sequence). The CDR3 has 15 residues.

This clone has just one count. This rearrangement joins TRBV7-9 to TRBJ2-1, with 11 bases matching TRBD2. Germline lookup yields CDR1 SEHNR and CDR2 FQNEAQ (reference sequence). This CDR3 has 15 residues. V was clipped by 4 bases and J by 7 bases; unmatched bases: 6. For the CDR3, the DNA is TGTGCCAGCAGCTCCGGGACTAGCGGCTTAAATGAGCAGTTCTTC. Encoded protein: CASSSGTSGLNEQFF.

The chain has TRBV30 and TRBJ1-2; TRBD1 aligns across 9 bases. CDR1 and CDR2 (germline): GTSNPN, SVGIG (reference sequence). J was trimmed by 7 bases and V by 2 bases; bases with no gene match: 5. The length of the CDR3 is 13 residues. The CDR3 loop reads CAWSSGTGFGYTF. CDR3 DNA: TGTGCCTGGAGTTCCGGGACAGGGTTTGGCTACACCTTC.

V and J are TRBV9 and TRBJ1-4, with a tentative D call TRBD1 (6 bases). The CDR3 extends over 15 amino acids. The germline gives CDR1 SGDLS, CDR2 YYNGEE. Trimming removed 6 bases at V and 1 base at J, with 13 bases between. CDR3 in DNA: TGTGCCAGCACCCGAGGACAGCTAACTAATGAAAAACTGTTTTTT. Translation: CASTRGQLTNEKLFF.

The chain employs TRBV5-1 and TRBJ1-4; 7 bases map to TRBD1. CDR1 is SGHRS, CDR2 YFSETQ, per germline. The CDR3 runs to 15 residues. V was pared by 4 bases and J by 3 bases, with 6 bases of the junction left unmatched. The CDR3 nucleotides read TGCGCCAGCAGCCTACAGACAGGGTCTAATGAAAAACTGTTTTTT. Its protein product is CASSLQTGSNEKLFF.

The chain is built from TRBV4-1 and TRBJ2-1, with 8 bases aligning to TRBD1. The germline CDR1 and CDR2 sequences are MGHRA and YSYEKL. J was trimmed by 4 bases and V by 3 bases; bases with no gene match: 8. The CDR3 extends over 16 amino acids. The CDR3 region has the DNA TGCGCCAGCAGCCAGCCCCGCAGGGGGCATTACAATGAGCAGTTCTTC. This codes for CASSQPRRGHYNEQFF.